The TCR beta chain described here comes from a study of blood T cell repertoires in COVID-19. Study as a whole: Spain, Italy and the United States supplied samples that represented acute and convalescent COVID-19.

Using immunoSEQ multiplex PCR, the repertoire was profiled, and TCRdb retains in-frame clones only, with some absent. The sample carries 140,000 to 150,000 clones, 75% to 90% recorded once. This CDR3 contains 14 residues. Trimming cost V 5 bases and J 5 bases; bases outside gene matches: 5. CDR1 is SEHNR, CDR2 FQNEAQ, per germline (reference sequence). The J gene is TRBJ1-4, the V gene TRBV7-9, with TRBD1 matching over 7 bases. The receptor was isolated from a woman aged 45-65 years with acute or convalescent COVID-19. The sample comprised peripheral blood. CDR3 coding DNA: TGTGCCAGCAGCCCCACAGGGGACAATGAAAAACTGTTTTTT. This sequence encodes CASSPTGDNEKLFF. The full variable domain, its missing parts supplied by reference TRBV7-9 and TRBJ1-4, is DTGVSQNPRHKITKRGQNVTFRCDPISEHNRLYWYRQTLGQGPEFLTYFQNEAQLEKSRLLSDRFSAERPKGSFSTLEIQRTEQGDSAMYLCASSPTGDNEKLFFGSGTQLSVL.